This T cell receptor (beta chain) was obtained from a study of blood T cell repertoires in COVID-19. In the study overall: The United States, Italy and Spain were the sources of the acute and convalescent COVID-19 samples. Sample material is recorded as cDNA or gDNA derived from T cells, B-cell-depleted T cells, or PBMCs.

This clone has more than one count but fewer than ten. Original data processing: Reference gene primer amplification gave estimated nucleated cell counts. Profiled with immunoSEQ multiplex PCR; TCRdb holds only in-frame clones, not every one. V, J and clone size reflect that table, while D and trimming were determined from the DNA. In the table there are more than 200,000 clones, 70% to 90% of which are singletons. The V end lost 7 bases, the J end lost 1 base, and 4 bases lay between the germline ends. In germline, CDR1 is DFQATT, CDR2 SNEGSKA (reference sequence). This CDR3 comprises 10 residues. The chain has TRBV20-1 and TRBJ1-2; D not certain. Sample: peripheral blood. The TCR was taken from a woman of 80 years or more with acute or convalescent COVID-19. This CDR3 reads CSVINYGYTF. CDR3 coding DNA: TGCAGTGTTATTAACTATGGCTACACCTTC.